The source of this T cell receptor beta chain is a study of T cell repertoires in cytomegalovirus infection. Study as a whole: From public TCR beta signatures came an indication of both CMV infection and matching HLA type. Whole-study findings and limits: Carriage of CMV together with the relevant HLA was identifiable through cumulative public TCR beta family frequency. Dominating the ex vivo response were TCR beta clonotypes that were CMV-specific and HLA-C-restricted.

TCRdb re-called the reads with MiXCR, one entry per CDR3 protein. The repertoire consists of approximately 170,000 distinct CDR3 sequences, with about a sixth occurring once and the leading ten covering 15% to 20%. As to this clonotype: Antigen unknown.

V shed 0 bases and J shed 5 bases, with 8 bases lying between them. From germline, CDR1 is MNHEY and CDR2 SVGEGT. This CDR3 is 14 amino acids long. The clonotype comes from a human donor in good health (CMV status not recorded). Some clones in this sample may be carry-over from other donors' samples. The sample comprised CD8+ T cells from PBMCs. The V and J genes are TRBV6-2 or TRBV6-3 and TRBJ1-5; D ambiguous. CDR3 nucleotides: TGTGCCAGCAGTTACTCGAACACCTATCAGCCCCAGCATTTT. Its translation: CASSYSNTYQPQHF.